The 13 T cell receptor beta chains listed next were all sequenced from one sample in a study of metastatic and nonmetastatic thyroid tumors. From the PCR reads, TCRdb re-called clones with MiXCR. The data show some 55,000 clones, 20% to 25% seen once. There were no patients who had received any treatment before thyroid surgery. The material sequenced was blood. The origin of the receptors is a female donor with papillary thyroid cancer or a benign thyroid nodule (not recorded which). Some clones in this sample may be carry-over from other donors' samples.

CDR3 nucleotide sequence: TGCAGTGCCCTAACCCCCGGGACAGGACCCTATGATCAGTACTTC. This codes for CSALTPGTGPYDQYF. V is TRBV20-1 and J is TRBJ2-7, with 8 bases matching TRBD1. The germline V gene encodes CDR1 DFQATT and CDR2 SNEGSKA (reference sequence). The CDR3 spans 15 residues. The ends lost 6 bases at V and 10 bases at J; junction bases unmatched: 20.

This clone was detected ten times or more. This chain uses TRBV28 with TRBJ2-5, with D perhaps matching TRBD2 (6 bases). Trimming removed 3 bases from V and 1 base from J, with 9 bases in between. This CDR3 is built from 14 residues. The germline V gene encodes CDR1 MDHEN and CDR2 SYDVKM. Here the CDR3 reads CASSLAGGQETQYF. In DNA form, the CDR3 reads TGTGCCAGCAGTTTGGCCGGGGGCCAAGAGACCCAGTACTTC.

The chain joins TRBV10-2 to TRBJ2-7; no clear D. There are 12 residues in the CDR3. Between the trimmed V and J ends, which lost 6 bases and 3 bases, there was a span of 9 bases. The germline V gene encodes CDR1 WSHSY and CDR2 SAAADI. CDR3 coding DNA: TGCGCCAGCAGAGCTCTTAGCTACGAGCAGTACTTC. Translated: CASRALSYEQYF.

Details on this clone: This clone may be a read error of a much larger clone one base away. The identical CDR3 is also encoded by other nucleotide sequences in the sample. V is TRBV28 and J is TRBJ1-1, with a weak D call TRBD1 (5 bases). CDR1 is MDHEN and CDR2 is SYDVKM in the germline V gene. The CDR3 runs to 15 residues. The CDR3 here is CASSLSAGMNTEAFF. The CDR3 DNA sequence: TGTGCCAGCAGTTTATCAGCAGGGATGAACACTGAGGCTTTCTTT.

This clone was seen at least ten times. The chain uses TRBV19 and TRBJ1-1; D remains unclear. CDR3 length: 14 amino acids. Per germline, CDR1 LNHDA and CDR2 SQIVND (reference sequence). V lost 5 bases to trimming and J lost 1 base, with 11 bases between them. CDR3: CASSAPGGNTEAFF. CDR3 in DNA: TGTGCCAGTAGTGCCCCCGGAGGGAACACTGAAGCTTTCTTT. Full variable domain (remainder filled in from reference TRBV19 and TRBJ1-1): DGGITQSPKYLFRKEGQNVTLSCEQNLNHDAMYWYRQDPGQGLRLIYYSQIVNDFQKGDIAEGYSVSREKKESFPLTVTSAQKNPTAFYLCASSAPGGNTEAFFGQGTRLTVV.

The sample holds a few counts of this clone. CDR3 region: CASSSGQSNTEAFF. The CDR3 bases are TGTGCCAGCAGTTCTGGACAGAGCAACACTGAAGCTTTCTTT. The V call is TRBV28, the J call TRBJ1-1; D may be TRBD1 (6 bases). There are 14 residues in the CDR3. Trimming shortened V by 4 bases and J by 2 bases, and 11 bases separated the two germline ends. CDR1 is MDHEN and CDR2 is SYDVKM in the germline V gene.

This clone was seen many times. This sequence joins TRBV5-1 and TRBJ2-6, with TRBD2 identical over 16 bases. CDR3 length: 22 residues. The germline V gene has CDR1 SGHRS and CDR2 YFSETQ. The V and J ends lost 5 bases and 0 bases, in that order; junction bases with no gene match: 14. The CDR3 DNA follows: TGCGCCAGCAGTACCGGGACTAGCGGGAGGGCCCACCCACTCTCTGGGGCCAACGTCCTGACTTTC. This codes for CASSTGTSGRAHPLSGANVLTF. The variable domain in full, with the rest retrieved from reference TRBV5-1 and TRBJ2-6, is KAGVTQTPRYLIKTRGQQVTLSCSPISGHRSVSWYQQTPGQGLQFLFEYFSETQRNKGNFPGRFSGRQFSNSRSEMNVSTLELGDSALYLCASSTGTSGRAHPLSGANVLTFGAGSRLTVL.

This chain uses TRBV5-8 with TRBJ1-2; D unresolved. The V and J ends lost 3 bases and 3 bases respectively, with 12 bases between them. The CDR3 runs 14 residues. Germline-derived CDR1 and CDR2 are SGHTS and YDEGEE. The CDR3 sequence is CASSWVRVDYGYTF. The CDR3 DNA follows: TGTGCCAGCAGCTGGGTGAGGGTCGACTATGGCTACACCTTC.

Ten or more counts support this clone. This rearrangement joins TRBV7-2 to TRBJ2-1, with a tentative D call TRBD1 (5 bases). Per the germline V gene, CDR1 is SGHTA and CDR2 is FQGNSA. The CDR3 sequence is 16 residues long. V was shortened by 1 base and J by 6 bases, with 16 bases between the two germline ends. The DNA of the CDR3 is TGTGCCAGCAGCTTAGTGTCGGCAGGGTCGGGCAATGAGCAGTTCTTC. This translates into CASSLVSAGSGNEQFF.

In its sample, this clone was seen many times. This sequence joins TRBV9 and TRBJ2-1, with TRBD2 matching over 8 bases. This CDR3 is built from 14 residues. V trimming: 2 bases; J trimming: 9 bases; junction bases outside the gene matches: 7. Germline CDR1 reads SGDLS; CDR2 reads YYNGEE. The DNA for the CDR3 is TGTGCCAGCAGCGTGGGGCTAGCGGGTGGTGAGCAGTTCTTC. It encodes CASSVGLAGGEQFF.

This clone was seen ten or more times. This chain links TRBV25-1 with TRBJ2-4; the D gene is possibly TRBD1 (5 bases). The CDR3 is made up of 15 amino acids. V lost 3 bases, J lost 0 bases, and 9 bases lay in between. Per the germline V gene, CDR1 is MGHDK and CDR2 is SYGVNS. The CDR3: CASSETALAKNIQYF. CDR3 DNA: TGTGCCAGCAGTGAGACAGCTCTAGCCAAAAACATTCAGTACTTC.

There are many counts of this clone. Different DNA sequences within this sample yield the same CDR3. V and J are TRBV14 and TRBJ2-7; D might be TRBD2 (6 bases). Trimming left V 9 bases short and J 1 base short, with 10 bases between. Germline V lookup: CDR1 SGHDN, CDR2 FVKESK. The CDR3 covers 12 residues. The CDR3 loop reads CASTRGSYEQYF. CDR3 in DNA: TGTGCCAGTACCCGGGGGTCCTACGAGCAGTACTTC. Full variable domain (outside the CDR3, taken from reference TRBV14 and TRBJ2-7): EAGVTQFPSHSVIEKGQTVTLRCDPISGHDNLYWYRRVMGKEIKFLLHFVKESKQDESGMPNNRFLAERTGGTYSTLKVQPAELEDSGVYFCASTRGSYEQYFGPGTRLTVT.

This clone occurred once. One end of the junction fails to match germline, which may point to a read error. The chain has TRBV18 and TRBJ1-2, with 11 bases matching TRBD1. This CDR3 region has 15 residues. Germline values: CDR1 KGHSH, CDR2 LQKENI. The CDR3 DNA reads TGTGCCCGCTCACACCGGGGACAGGGGGACTATGGCTACACCTTC. Its translation: CARSHRGQGDYGYTF.